This T cell receptor beta chain derives from a study of identical twins. Via MiXCR, TCRdb re-called the 5' RACE reads, giving one row per CDR3 protein. The top ten clones hold roughly 0.5% of a sample with 450,000 or so distinct CDR3 sequences, 12% to 15% of them seen once. Germline CDR1 and CDR2: MDHEN and SYDVKM. V shed 5 bases and J shed 0 bases, with 11 bases lying between them. This CDR3 has 15 amino acids. This clonotype showed up just a few times. These data are also associated with another study on yellow fever vaccine responses in identical twins.

The rearrangement joins TRBV28 to TRBJ2-4, with unresolved D. This TCR came from a woman between 18 and 30 years old in good health. Sequencing was carried out using CD4+ T cells sorted from blood. DNA for the CDR3: TGTGCCAGCAGTGATGGGTCCATAGCCAAAAACATTCAGTACTTC. Protein: CASSDGSIAKNIQYF.